This entry lists 11 T cell receptor beta chains sequenced from one sample in a study of shared clonotypes between healthy human individuals. The table came from immunoSEQ multiplex PCR; TCRdb's copy has only in-frame clones and leaves some out. This sample has 1.4 million or so clones, with approximately 98.5% found just once. Sequencing input: naive CD4+ T cells sorted from blood. Described subset: CD45RA+ positively selected. The receptors stem from a man aged 30 to 39 in good health.

On this clone itself: Distinct nucleotide sequences in the sample also encode this CDR3. V is TRBV5-1 and J is TRBJ1-1; 9 nucleotides match TRBD1. The V and J ends lost 4 bases and 4 bases, in that order; junction bases with no gene match: 5. The germline V gene encodes CDR1 SGHRS and CDR2 YFSETQ. This CDR3 contains 14 residues. CDR3 sequence reads: CASSLDRGSTEAFF. CDR3 sequence (DNA): TGCGCCAGCAGCCTGGACAGGGGTAGCACTGAAGCTTTCTTT.

The rearrangement uses TRBV9 and TRBJ1-1, with D maybe TRBD1 (6 bases). The CDR3 spans 15 residues. V was trimmed by 4 bases and J by 0 bases, leaving 13 bases between them. Germline V lookup: CDR1 SGDLS, CDR2 YYNGEE. The CDR3 protein is CASSRGTRMNTEAFF. The CDR3 coding sequence is TGTGCCAGCAGCAGGGGGACACGCATGAACACTGAAGCTTTCTTT.

Details on this clone: In the same sample, other DNA sequences code for this CDR3. This rearrangement joins TRBV18 to TRBJ1-1; D unresolved. This CDR3 has 13 amino acids. Looked up from germline, CDR1 is KGHSH and CDR2 is LQKENI. Trimming stripped 5 bases from V and 3 bases from J, with 10 bases between. CDR3 sequence: CASSGGLDTEAFF. The CDR3 region has the DNA TGTGCCAGCTCAGGAGGGCTGGACACTGAAGCTTTCTTT.

The chain has TRBV10-3 and TRBJ1-2; 7 bases map to TRBD1. The J segment lost 2 bases and the V segment lost 6 bases, leaving 3 bases of the junction unmatched. Germline V gene lookup returns CDR1 ENHRY and CDR2 SYGVKD. The CDR3 runs 13 residues. CDR3 bases: TGTGCCATCAGCTCGGACAGGAACTATGGCTACACCTTC. Protein product: CAISSDRNYGYTF.

CDR3 loop: CASSRSGSSYNEQFF. The CDR3 DNA sequence: TGTGCCAGCTCACGGTCCGGGAGCTCCTACAATGAGCAGTTCTTC. V is TRBV18 and J is TRBJ2-1; D is possibly TRBD2 (6 bases). V was pared by 4 bases and J by 0 bases, with 10 bases between. There are 15 residues in the CDR3. CDR1 is KGHSH, CDR2 LQKENI, per germline. Variable domain in full (rest from reference TRBV18 and TRBJ2-1): NAGVMQNPRHLVRRRGQEARLRCSPMKGHSHVYWYRQLPEEGLKFMVYLQKENIIDESGMPKERFSAEFPKEGPSILRIQQVVRGDSAAYFCASSRSGSSYNEQFFGPGTRLTVL.

The chain has TRBV11-3 and TRBJ1-1; D unclear. The germline V gene has CDR1 SGHNT and CDR2 YENEEA. V was shortened by 2 bases and J by 1 base, with 8 bases between the two germline ends. This CDR3 spans 14 amino acids. CDR3 residues: CASSLRYPNTEAFF. Written as DNA, the CDR3 is TGTGCCAGCAGCTTACGGTATCCGAACACTGAAGCTTTCTTT.

This clone was picked up one time. The CDR3 protein is CASSLGGGRSNEQFF. CDR3 sequence (DNA): TGTGCCAGCAGCTTAGGCGGCGGGAGGTCCAATGAGCAGTTCTTC. V gene TRBV11-2 combines with J gene TRBJ2-1, with 8 bases identical to TRBD2. The CDR3 is 15 residues long. With V trimmed by 1 base and J by 6 bases, 5 bases remained unmatched. CDR1 and CDR2 from the germline V gene are SGHAT and FQNNGV.

This clone was seen once. The chain uses TRBV6-1 and TRBJ2-7; D might be TRBD1 (6 bases). The CDR3 is 14 residues long. The V end was cut by 4 bases, the J end by 7 bases, with 17 bases between. Germline V gene lookup returns CDR1 MNHNS and CDR2 SASEGT. CDR3 sequence reads: CASSGVGGPLEQYF. For the CDR3, the DNA is TGTGCCAGCAGTGGTGTAGGGGGACCCCTTGAGCAGTACTTC.

J is TRBJ2-5 and V is TRBV18; D remains ambiguous. Germline V CDR1 and CDR2: KGHSH, LQKENI. CDR3 size: 15 residues. The V end lost 0 bases, the J end lost 4 bases, and 12 bases lay between the germline ends. In DNA form, the CDR3 reads TGTGCCAGCTCACCACCGGTTTTCGGGTTAGAGACCCAGTACTTC. It specifies CASSPPVFGLETQYF.

The V gene is TRBV9, the J gene TRBJ2-3, with 7 bases that match TRBD1. After removal of 0 bases from V and 0 bases from J, the junction contained 10 bases not matched to a gene. The CDR3 is 18 amino acids. Germline V gives CDR1 SGDLS, CDR2 YYNGEE. CDR3 amino acids: CASSVATGTASSTDTQYF. The CDR3 bases are TGTGCCAGCAGCGTAGCTACGGGGACAGCCTCTAGCACAGATACGCAGTATTTT.

The chain employs TRBV30 and TRBJ2-7; the D is unclear. The V gene's germline CDR1 is GTSNPN and CDR2 SVGIG (reference sequence). CDR3 length: 13 amino acids. Trimming left V 5 bases short and J 7 bases short, with 18 bases between. CDR3 coding DNA: TGTGCCTGGGGAAGAGGATGGATGGGGGAGCAGTACTTC. It is translated as CAWGRGWMGEQYF.